These T cell receptor beta chains were read from a single sample in a study of shared clonotypes between healthy human individuals. Only in-frame clones appear in the TCRdb table, and some are missing; sequencing was by immunoSEQ multiplex PCR. Here the sample spans about 1,800,000 clones, less than 95% being singletons. Sequencing used naive CD8+ T cells sorted from blood. The receptors shown here come from a man younger than 35 in good health. The conserved cysteine and the conserved F or W are not part of the CDR3 here. Fields, in order: CDR3 length, V gene, CDR3 protein.

cdr3_length: 11; v_call: TRBV9; cdr3_aa: ASSVVDTGELF
cdr3_length: 16; v_call: TRBV7-8; cdr3_aa: ASTKRLVGSSGANVLT
cdr3_length: 12; v_call: TRBV11-1; cdr3_aa: ASSPDSLQETQY
cdr3_length: 12; v_call: TRBV4-3; cdr3_aa: ASSRRLAENEQF
cdr3_length: 11; v_call: TRBV5-1; cdr3_aa: ASSLDTGEGYT
cdr3_length: 13; v_call: TRBV19; cdr3_aa: ASSATGGWGEKLF
cdr3_length: 12; v_call: TRBV28; cdr3_aa: ASRLVDMNSPLH
cdr3_length: 14; v_call: TRBV25-1; cdr3_aa: ASSDPSNGGGYGYT
cdr3_length: 11; v_call: TRBV4-3; cdr3_aa: ASSQDLGAEQF
cdr3_length: 13; v_call: TRBV5-6; cdr3_aa: ASSPEQGLDDTQY
cdr3_length: 13; v_call: TRBV5-5; cdr3_aa: ASSLSAGGPYEQF
cdr3_length: 12; v_call: TRBV19; cdr3_aa: ASSIAALDYEQY
cdr3_length: 16; v_call: TRBV7-2; cdr3_aa: ASSNLAGGEVGTDTQY
cdr3_length: 11; v_call: TRBV15; cdr3_aa: ATSGDTNSEQY
cdr3_length: 14; v_call: TRBV2; cdr3_aa: ASSGLGRGPVEKLF
cdr3_length: 13; v_call: TRBV19; cdr3_aa: ASSIEPASPETQY
cdr3_length: 11; v_call: TRBV4-1; cdr3_aa: ASSLGQSYEQY
cdr3_length: 11; v_call: TRBV4-1; cdr3_aa: ASSQQVSYEQY
cdr3_length: 13; v_call: TRBV6-1; cdr3_aa: ASSVVGTVNQPQH
cdr3_length: 14; v_call: TRBV4-2; cdr3_aa: ASSQGTRGFDYGYT
cdr3_length: 13; v_call: TRBV7-9; cdr3_aa: ASSLGQGSPDTQY
cdr3_length: 12; v_call: TRBV7-9; cdr3_aa: ASSLPDSVYEQY
cdr3_length: 11; v_call: TRBV5-1; cdr3_aa: ASSFEDGYGYT
cdr3_length: 11; v_call: TRBV5-6; cdr3_aa: ASSAGLSYEQY
cdr3_length: 14; v_call: TRBV5-1; cdr3_aa: ASSLELGPGWNEQY
cdr3_length: 13; v_call: TRBV14; cdr3_aa: ASSQVAGMNTEAF
cdr3_length: 12; v_call: TRBV10-2; cdr3_aa: ASSGGGPYNEQF